The T cell receptor (beta chain) under discussion was sequenced for a study of shared clonotypes between healthy human individuals. Every subset's genomic DNA went evenly onto several immunoSEQ plates. Original analysis: Filtering differed, since immunoSEQ gave only junction sequences and no quality scores. The assay was immunoSEQ multiplex PCR, and TCRdb's table has in-frame clones only and misses some. V and J calls and clone size are those listed in that table; D and trimming were worked out from the DNA. The table has around 610,000 clones, approximately 96% seen once. As to this clone: Antigen unknown.

The V and J ends lost 5 bases and 0 bases respectively, with 10 bases between them. This CDR3 comprises 15 residues. Germline CDR1 reads SGHTA; CDR2 reads FQGNSA. Naive CD8 populations comprised CD45RO-negative cells positively selected for CCR7, excluding terminally differentiated effector memory CD45RA+ cells. All donors were healthy HIV-negative adults lacking recent acute infections or vaccinations. Study observations and caveats: Incomplete sequencing of sorted subsets was indicated by rarefaction despite large depth.

The specimen sequenced was naive CD8+ T cells sorted from blood. The rearrangement links TRBV7-2 to TRBJ1-4; maybe TRBD1 (6 bases). This sequence originates from a woman aged 25 to 39 in good health. The CDR3 loop is CASSDRSATNEKLFF. The CDR3 DNA reads as TGTGCCAGCAGCGACAGGAGTGCAACTAATGAAAAACTGTTTTTT.